These T cell receptor beta chains were read from a single sample in a study of T cells after yellow fever vaccination. Via MiXCR, TCRdb re-called the 5' RACE reads, giving one row per CDR3 protein. The sample lists about 230,000 distinct CDR3 sequences, 6% to 8% occurring once. The material sequenced was CD4+ T cells sorted from PBMCs, taken on the day of the yellow fever booster vaccination. These receptors originate from a man younger than 40 who received the YFV17D yellow fever vaccine. Each CDR3 is given with its conserved first and last residue. D genes are given only for firm matches. A row's size may be missing; if present it is once, few, many or a size class.

CDR3nt: TGTGCCAGCTCACCCCTGCGGACTAGCGGGAGTCGCAATGAGCAGTTCTTC
CDR3aa: CASSPLRTSGSRNEQFF
v_gene: TRBV18
j_gene: TRBJ2-1
abundance: NA
d_gene: TRBD2

CDR3nt: TGTGCCATCAGTGAAGGCCAGAACACCGGGGAGCTGTTTTTT
CDR3aa: CAISEGQNTGELFF
v_gene: TRBV10-3
j_gene: TRBJ2-2
abundance: NA
d_gene: NA

CDR3nt: TGCTGTGCTAGAGATTTCGCAGGGATCATAAGGGATACGCAGTATTTT
CDR3aa: CCARDFAGIIRDTQYF
v_gene: TRBV20-1
j_gene: TRBJ2-3
abundance: NA
d_gene: NA

CDR3nt: TGTGCCAGCAGCTTAGCCCCGCTTAATGAAAAACTGTTTTTT
CDR3aa: CASSLAPLNEKLFF
v_gene: TRBV7-9
j_gene: TRBJ1-4
abundance: many
d_gene: NA

CDR3nt: TGCGCCAGCTCACGGAGCGGGGGCACGTACGAGCAGTACTTC
CDR3aa: CASSRSGGTYEQYF
v_gene: TRBV5-1
j_gene: TRBJ2-7
abundance: many
d_gene: TRBD2

CDR3nt: TGTGCCAGCAGCTCTGTAGCGGGCCCACAAGAGACCCAGTACTTC
CDR3aa: CASSSVAGPQETQYF
v_gene: TRBV7-7
j_gene: TRBJ2-5
abundance: many
d_gene: TRBD2

CDR3nt: TGTGCCAGCAGCTCCAGTTACCAGCGGCTCTACGAGCAGTACTTC
CDR3aa: CASSSSYQRLYEQYF
v_gene: TRBV5-6
j_gene: TRBJ2-7
abundance: many
d_gene: NA

CDR3nt: TGCAGTGCTAGAGTTTCCCGTTCAAACACTGAAGCTTTCTTT
CDR3aa: CSARVSRSNTEAFF
v_gene: TRBV20-1
j_gene: TRBJ1-1
abundance: few
d_gene: NA

CDR3nt: TGTGCCAGCAGCCGTAGACACACCGGGACTAGCGGGAGGGCCCTCGGGGAGACCCAGTACTTC
CDR3aa: CASSRRHTGTSGRALGETQYF
v_gene: TRBV11-1
j_gene: TRBJ2-5
abundance: NA
d_gene: TRBD2

CDR3nt: TGTGCCAGCAGCCCGGGACGCCATCAGCCCCAGCATTTT
CDR3aa: CASSPGRHQPQHF
v_gene: TRBV3-1
j_gene: TRBJ1-5
abundance: few
d_gene: NA

CDR3nt: TGTGCCACCAGTGATTGGGGGGTCAGCACAGATACGCAGTATTTT
CDR3aa: CATSDWGVSTDTQYF
v_gene: TRBV24-1
j_gene: TRBJ2-3
abundance: many
d_gene: NA

CDR3nt: TGTGCCAGCTCACCACGGGGGGCTGGAAAAATGAACACTGAAGCTTTCTTT
CDR3aa: CASSPRGAGKMNTEAFF
v_gene: TRBV18
j_gene: TRBJ1-1
abundance: few
d_gene: NA

CDR3nt: TGTGCCAGCAGCTGGGGGCAGGGCTCCTACAATGAGCAGTTCTTC
CDR3aa: CASSWGQGSYNEQFF
v_gene: TRBV5-6
j_gene: TRBJ2-1
abundance: many
d_gene: NA

CDR3nt: TGTGCCACCAGCATGAGGACTAGCGGCCTCAATGAGCAGTTCTTC
CDR3aa: CATSMRTSGLNEQFF
v_gene: TRBV15
j_gene: TRBJ2-1
abundance: NA
d_gene: TRBD2

CDR3nt: TGTGCCAGCAGGTCGCAAGAGACTTTCGGTCAGCCCCAGCATTTT
CDR3aa: CASRSQETFGQPQHF
v_gene: TRBV12-3/TRBV12-4
j_gene: TRBJ1-5
abundance: few
d_gene: NA

CDR3nt: TGTGCCAGCAGCCCGACGAACCGACAGAATGGCGAGCAGTACTTC
CDR3aa: CASSPTNRQNGEQYF
v_gene: TRBV9
j_gene: TRBJ2-7
abundance: many
d_gene: NA

CDR3nt: TGTGCCAGCTCACCGGGAACTGGGCGGGAGGGCAGAACCGAGCAGTTCTTC
CDR3aa: CASSPGTGREGRTEQFF
v_gene: TRBV18
j_gene: TRBJ2-1
abundance: NA
d_gene: TRBD2

CDR3nt: TGTGCCAGCAGTTTTAGGGGGGCGCCCCCCGAGGACATTCAGTACTTC
CDR3aa: CASSFRGAPPEDIQYF
v_gene: TRBV6-2/TRBV6-3
j_gene: TRBJ2-4
abundance: NA
d_gene: NA

CDR3nt: TGTGCCAGCAGCTTAGACGAGGGGAAGACTAATGAAAAACTGTTTTTT
CDR3aa: CASSLDEGKTNEKLFF
v_gene: TRBV7-9
j_gene: TRBJ1-4
abundance: few
d_gene: NA

CDR3nt: TGCGCCAGCAGCCAATTTAGAGGGGTGGAGACCCAGTACTTC
CDR3aa: CASSQFRGVETQYF
v_gene: TRBV4-3
j_gene: TRBJ2-5
abundance: NA
d_gene: NA

CDR3nt: TGTGCCAGCAACTTGGGGGGGGGCCCCTCCTACGAGCAGTACTTC
CDR3aa: CASNLGGGPSYEQYF
v_gene: TRBV28
j_gene: TRBJ2-7
abundance: few
d_gene: NA

CDR3nt: TGTGCCAGCAGCGGGCCGGGGGCTCAGTTCTTC
CDR3aa: CASSGPGAQFF
v_gene: TRBV9
j_gene: TRBJ2-1
abundance: many
d_gene: NA

CDR3nt: TGCAGTGCTAGAGATCCGGGGCTGGAGACTAAGAACACTGAAGCTTTCTTT
CDR3aa: CSARDPGLETKNTEAFF
v_gene: TRBV20-1
j_gene: TRBJ1-1
abundance: NA
d_gene: NA

CDR3nt: TGTGCCAGCAGCCCTGGAGCGGGAGGGAATGAGCAGTTCTTC
CDR3aa: CASSPGAGGNEQFF
v_gene: TRBV5-4
j_gene: TRBJ2-1
abundance: NA
d_gene: TRBD2

CDR3nt: TGTGCCAGCAGCCCACAACCACGCTCTAGCACAGATACGCAGTATTTT
CDR3aa: CASSPQPRSSTDTQYF
v_gene: TRBV7-2
j_gene: TRBJ2-3
abundance: NA
d_gene: NA

CDR3nt: TGTGCCAGCAGCTTGGCCCGAGGGGGCATTGGGAACACGCAGTATTTT
CDR3aa: CASSLARGGIGNTQYF
v_gene: TRBV5-6
j_gene: TRBJ2-3
abundance: few
d_gene: TRBD1

CDR3nt: TGCGCCAGCAGCTCCCTGGGAGGAGCGGGAGGAAATGGCGACGAGCAGTACTTC
CDR3aa: CASSSLGGAGGNGDEQYF
v_gene: TRBV5-1
j_gene: TRBJ2-7
abundance: many
d_gene: TRBD2

CDR3nt: TGCGCCAGCAGCCAAGGAACAGGGAGGAACACCGGGGAGCTGTTTTTT
CDR3aa: CASSQGTGRNTGELFF
v_gene: TRBV4-1
j_gene: TRBJ2-2
abundance: once
d_gene: NA

CDR3nt: TGTGCCAGCAGCCCCAGAACCCGGACGTACAATGAGCAGTTCTTC
CDR3aa: CASSPRTRTYNEQFF
v_gene: TRBV7-8
j_gene: TRBJ2-1
abundance: few
d_gene: NA

CDR3nt: TGTGCCACCAGTGATCCCCGCGGGGGCGGGAGCTCCTACAATGAGCAGTTCTTC
CDR3aa: CATSDPRGGGSSYNEQFF
v_gene: TRBV24-1
j_gene: TRBJ2-1
abundance: many
d_gene: NA

CDR3nt: TGTGCCAGCAGGTCCGGGACTAGAGGGGAGAATGAGCAGTTCTTC
CDR3aa: CASRSGTRGENEQFF
v_gene: TRBV7-9
j_gene: TRBJ2-1
abundance: few
d_gene: TRBD2

CDR3nt: TGCAGTGCTATCATAAGCACAGATACGCAGTATTTT
CDR3aa: CSAIISTDTQYF
v_gene: TRBV20-1
j_gene: TRBJ2-3
abundance: many
d_gene: NA

CDR3nt: TGCGCCAGCAGCTTGTTTTCTTCCGCGTCTCAGGGTAGCTACAATGAGCAGTTCTTC
CDR3aa: CASSLFSSASQGSYNEQFF
v_gene: TRBV5-1
j_gene: TRBJ2-1
abundance: many
d_gene: NA

CDR3nt: TGCGCCAGCAGCCAAGATACAGGGTTCAATGAGCAGTTCTTC
CDR3aa: CASSQDTGFNEQFF
v_gene: TRBV4-3
j_gene: TRBJ2-1
abundance: many
d_gene: NA

CDR3nt: TGCAGTTCCCCAAATAATTGGGGTGAGCAGTTCTTC
CDR3aa: CSSPNNWGEQFF
v_gene: TRBV20-1
j_gene: TRBJ2-1
abundance: many
d_gene: NA

CDR3nt: TGTGCCAGCAGCTTAGGGAAGACAGGGAATTCACCCCTCCACTTT
CDR3aa: CASSLGKTGNSPLHF
v_gene: TRBV7-9
j_gene: TRBJ1-6
abundance: NA
d_gene: TRBD1

CDR3nt: TGTGCCAGCAGTTTAAGGCCGGGGAACACTGAAGCTTTCTTT
CDR3aa: CASSLRPGNTEAFF
v_gene: TRBV12-3/TRBV12-4
j_gene: TRBJ1-1
abundance: many
d_gene: NA

CDR3nt: TGCAGCGTTGAGTTACGGAGCGTTATCTCCTACAATGAGCAGTTCTTC
CDR3aa: CSVELRSVISYNEQFF
v_gene: TRBV29-1
j_gene: TRBJ2-1
abundance: few
d_gene: NA

CDR3nt: TGTGCCAGCTCACCAGGACTAGCGGGGAGAAGACCTTACAATGAGCAGTTCTTC
CDR3aa: CASSPGLAGRRPYNEQFF
v_gene: TRBV18
j_gene: TRBJ2-1
abundance: NA
d_gene: TRBD2

CDR3nt: TGTGCCAGCAGGCCGAGTGGGACCGCTAATGAAAAACTGTTTTTT
CDR3aa: CASRPSGTANEKLFF
v_gene: TRBV7-2
j_gene: TRBJ1-4
abundance: NA
d_gene: NA

CDR3nt: TGCGCCATCAGCCAGATACTGACGAACTTGAATGAGCAGTTCTTC
CDR3aa: CAISQILTNLNEQFF
v_gene: TRBV4-3
j_gene: TRBJ2-1
abundance: NA
d_gene: NA

CDR3nt: TGTGCCAGCAGCTTAGGGACTAGCGGGAGAAGTTTAGAGCAGTTCTTC
CDR3aa: CASSLGTSGRSLEQFF
v_gene: TRBV7-9
j_gene: TRBJ2-1
abundance: few
d_gene: TRBD2

CDR3nt: TGCAGCGTTTCCAATCCGGGACAGGGCTCCGGCTACACCTTC
CDR3aa: CSVSNPGQGSGYTF
v_gene: TRBV29-1
j_gene: TRBJ1-2
abundance: few
d_gene: TRBD1

CDR3nt: TGCAGCGTTAAAAGGGCCATGAACACTGAAGCTTTCTTT
CDR3aa: CSVKRAMNTEAFF
v_gene: TRBV29-1
j_gene: TRBJ1-1
abundance: many
d_gene: NA

CDR3nt: TGTGCCAGCGAGGGTAATTCACCCCTCCACTTT
CDR3aa: CASEGNSPLHF
v_gene: TRBV6-6
j_gene: TRBJ1-6
abundance: few
d_gene: NA

CDR3nt: TGTGCCAGCAGCTTTATAGATGGCTACACCTTC
CDR3aa: CASSFIDGYTF
v_gene: TRBV11-2
j_gene: TRBJ1-2
abundance: NA
d_gene: NA

CDR3nt: TGTGCCAGCAGTGAATGGGGGGACAGGCAAGAGACCCAGTACTTC
CDR3aa: CASSEWGDRQETQYF
v_gene: TRBV6-1
j_gene: TRBJ2-5
abundance: few
d_gene: TRBD1

CDR3nt: TGTGCCAGCAGAAAAAACGGAGGCAGGGCATACAATGAGCAGTTCTTC
CDR3aa: CASRKNGGRAYNEQFF
v_gene: TRBV6-2/TRBV6-3
j_gene: TRBJ2-1
abundance: many
d_gene: NA

CDR3nt: TGTGCCAGCAAGTCCCGTAGAGATGAGCAGTTCTTC
CDR3aa: CASKSRRDEQFF
v_gene: TRBV12-3/TRBV12-4
j_gene: TRBJ2-1
abundance: many
d_gene: NA

CDR3nt: TGCAGCGTTGAAATTTACTACGAGCAGTACTTC
CDR3aa: CSVEIYYEQYF
v_gene: TRBV29-1
j_gene: TRBJ2-7
abundance: many
d_gene: NA

CDR3nt: TGTGCCAGCAGCCTACGTGAGGAAGATACGCAGTATTTT
CDR3aa: CASSLREEDTQYF
v_gene: TRBV4-2
j_gene: TRBJ2-3
abundance: many
d_gene: NA

CDR3nt: TGCAGCGCCGCCCCGACAGGTTCCTACGAGCAGTACTTC
CDR3aa: CSAAPTGSYEQYF
v_gene: TRBV29-1
j_gene: TRBJ2-7
abundance: many
d_gene: NA

CDR3nt: TGTGCCAGCAGCACTGGGACAGGTCTGAACACTGAAGCTTTCTTT
CDR3aa: CASSTGTGLNTEAFF
v_gene: TRBV9
j_gene: TRBJ1-1
abundance: NA
d_gene: TRBD1